This T cell receptor beta chain was documented in a study of CD8 T cells in Susac syndrome. There are 15 residues in the CDR3. The germline gives CDR1 KGHSH, CDR2 LQKENI. V dropped 2 bases and J dropped 0 bases, with 8 bases sitting between them. With random hexamers, 0.5 to 1 ug RNA was reverse transcribed. TCRdb recomputed calls from the immunoSEQ multiplex PCR reads with MiXCR, one row per CDR3 protein. Altogether 100,000 to 150,000 distinct CDR3 sequences are present, nearly 95% being singletons, with the ten largest covering roughly 0.13%. The V and J genes are TRBV18 and TRBJ2-1; no firm D call. The sample comprised CD4+ T cells from PBMCs. The clonotype was recovered from a human donor in good health. As DNA, the CDR3 is TGTGCCAGCTCACCAATGGGTAACTCCTACAATGAGCAGTTCTTC. Translated, it gives CASSPMGNSYNEQFF.